These 2 T cell receptor beta chains originate from one sample sequenced in a study of beta chain features in type 1 diabetes. Reverse transcription of all isolated RNA meant that expressed TCRB transcripts were sequenced. Clones were sequenced by immunoSEQ multiplex PCR, and TCRdb holds only the in-frame ones, with some missing. The sample records 450,000 to 550,000 clones, 30% being singletons. Sequenced material: naive CD4+ T cells from blood. The receptor source for this set is a man aged 18 to 29 in good health.

This rearrangement joins TRBV29-1 to TRBJ1-2; 9 nucleotides align to TRBD1. Per germline, CDR1 SQVTM and CDR2 ANQGSEA. This CDR3 region has 15 residues. With V trimmed by 6 bases and J by 6 bases, 14 bases remained unmatched. The CDR3 DNA follows: TGCAGCGTCAGAGGGCGGGACAGGGTAAAGAATGGCTACACCTTC. Its translation is CSVRGRDRVKNGYTF.

This clone appeared a single time. J is TRBJ2-6 and V is TRBV13; no firm D call. CDR1 is PRHDT, CDR2 FYEKMQ, per germline (reference sequence). Trimming shortened V by 1 base and J by 1 base, and 5 bases separated the two germline ends. The CDR3 is 15 residues long. CDR3 in DNA: TGTGCCAGCAGCTTAGCCTGGTCTGGGGCCAACGTCCTGACTTTC. Translating gives CASSLAWSGANVLTF. Drawing the rest from reference TRBV13 and TRBJ2-6, the complete variable domain is AAGVIQSPRHLIKEKRETATLKCYPIPRHDTVYWYQQGPGQDPQFLISFYEKMQSDKGSIPDRFSAQQFSDYHSELNMSSLELGDSALYFCASSLAWSGANVLTFGAGSRLTVL.